The T cell receptor (beta chain) described here comes from a study of T-cell reconstitution after alpha-beta-depleted transplantation in children. General study points: Diversity and T-cell counts at one year after transplant derived mostly from new T cells. Some patients' high day-60 TCRbeta diversity was attributed to recipient cells surviving conditioning. Several hundred expanded graft clones reportedly supplied alpha-beta T cells about two months after transplant.

As concerns this clonotype: No antigen is known for it.

Preparation of the TCRbeta library used unique molecular identifiers. TCRdb reprocessed the PCR reads with MiXCR, giving one entry per CDR3 protein. The sample lists almost 250,000 distinct CDR3 sequences; over 20% were seen once. The CDR3 extends over 15 amino acids. V was pared by 6 bases and J by 0 bases, with 12 bases between. The clonotype was recovered from a girl aged 2-10 years with Fanconi anemia, due to receive a stem cell transplant. The source was PBMCs, collected before TCRalphabeta/CD19-depleted stem cell transplant. The V gene is TRBV12-3 or TRBV12-4, the J gene TRBJ1-3, with D unclear. The CDR3 region has the DNA TGTGCCAGCAGCCAATCTCGGGCCTCTGGAAACACCATATATTTT. Its protein is CASSQSRASGNTIYF.